The clone carrying this T cell receptor (beta chain) showed up just a few times. The antigen is not known. This sample was included in a study of shared clonotypes between healthy human individuals. Study details: CD4 naive cells filled three plates per donor, CD4 memory three, CD8 naive two and CD8 memory one. Study results and caveats: Lower generation probabilities were found for non-shared clonotypes than for those shared by all four donors. Among a few donors, approximately 5% of naive CD4 clonotypes were found in common.

An approximately 200 ng quantity of DNA, 30,000 to 35,000 T cell genomes, went into the sorted-subset replicate PCRs. Libraries were prepared by immunoSEQ multiplex PCR; TCRdb keeps only in-frame clonotypes and omits some of them. The sample has approximately 980,000 clones, 76% seen once. The clonotype originates from a man aged 18 to 29 in good health. The sequencing sample was made of memory CD4+ T cells sorted from blood. Subset reported: CD45RA-negative fraction.

The CDR3 sequence: CASSPDGQASGANVLTF. The CDR3 region has the DNA TGTGCCAGCAGCCCCGATGGACAGGCCTCTGGGGCCAACGTCCTGACTTTC. This rearrangement joins TRBV7-9 to TRBJ2-6; TRBD1 matches 7 bases. There are 17 residues in the CDR3. The trim removed 5 bases at V and 0 bases at J, leaving 7 bases unmatched. The V gene's germline CDR1 is SEHNR and CDR2 FQNEAQ (reference sequence).